These 30 T cell receptor beta chains originate from one sample sequenced in a study of read filtering for tumor transcriptome and immune sequencing. This library used roughly 0.4 ug RNA and molecular barcoded adaptors spanning alpha/delta and beta/gamma chains. Each CDR3 protein is one row after TCRdb ran MiXCR on the reads. The sample consists of about 39,000 distinct CDR3 sequences, approximately 15% of them appearing once. The sequencing input was a population of CD138-negative cells sorted from bone marrow. These receptors all stem from a donor at least 40 years old with multiple myeloma.

This clonotype was picked up a small number of times. Being one base from a much bigger clone, this may be a read error. The conserved phenylalanine or tryptophan normally closing the CDR3 is absent here, so this likely arose from a read error. The chain couples TRBV7-2 to TRBJ2-7, with 8 nucleotides matching TRBD2. V lost 5 bases, J lost 2 bases, and 11 bases stayed unmatched. The V gene's germline CDR1 is SGHTA and CDR2 FQGNSA. CDR3 length: 16 residues. The CDR3 region has the DNA TGTGCCAGCAGCCCAACTAGCGGCACGCCGACCTACGAGCAGTACCTC. Translated, it gives CASSPTSGTPTYEQYL.

Note on this clonotype: Its ends do not fully match the called genes, so a read error is possible. V usage is TRBV11-3 and J usage is TRBJ2-7; D ambiguous. The CDR3 spans 14 residues. Germline V gene data show CDR1 as SGHNT and CDR2 as YENEEA. The CDR3 sequence is CASSLAKTSYGQYF. In DNA form, the CDR3 reads TGTGCCAGCAGCTTAGCCAAGACCTCCTACGGGCAGTACTTC.

This clonotype has ten or more counts. V gene TRBV6-1 combines with J gene TRBJ2-1; 7 positions agree with TRBD1. CDR1 is MNHNS and CDR2 is SASEGT in the germline V gene. The V and J ends lost 8 bases and 3 bases, in that order; junction bases with no gene match: 7. This CDR3 is built from 14 residues. The CDR3 loop is CASLSGGIYNEQFF. In nucleotides, the CDR3 is TGTGCCAGCCTCTCAGGGGGTATCTACAATGAGCAGTTCTTC.

This clonotype was recorded at least ten times. The rearrangement links TRBV2 to TRBJ2-3; 7 bases agree with TRBD2. V trimming: 8 bases; J trimming: 2 bases; junction bases outside the gene matches: 4. The CDR3 spans 13 residues. CDR1 and CDR2 from the germline V gene are SNHLY and FYNNEI. CDR3 loop: CASERGYTDTQYF. The CDR3 DNA reads TGTGCCAGCGAGCGGGGATACACAGATACGCAGTATTTT.

A note on this clonotype: Since no conserved phenylalanine or tryptophan closes the CDR3, a read error is the likely cause. Because the CDR3's place on the DNA is in doubt, the DNA is left out and the CDR3 is given as listed by TCRdb. The chain uses TRBV28 and TRBJ1-4; TRBD1, as called in the table, went unchecked against the DNA. The germline V gene has CDR1 MDHEN and CDR2 SYDVKM. Ends included, the CDR3 has 14 residues. This CDR3 reads CASRDLQGNEKLSL.

Of note for this clonotype: This could be a read error, since a much larger clone is one nucleotide away. This CDR3 is missing its conserved last phenylalanine or tryptophan, likely due to a read error. J is TRBJ2-3 and V is TRBV6-1; no firm D call. CDR1 and CDR2 (germline): MNHNS, SASEGT. This CDR3 spans 14 amino acids. The V end lost 8 bases, the J end lost 5 bases, and 17 bases lay between the germline ends. Written as DNA, the CDR3 is TGTGCCAGCGGTCGGATCAGGATCAGAGATACGCAGTATCTT. Encoded protein: CASGRIRIRDTQYL.

There are a few counts of this clonotype. A much larger clone sits a single nucleotide away, making a read error possible. The V and J genes are TRBV7-9 and TRBJ2-3; 9 positions agree with TRBD2. The germline V gene has CDR1 SEHNR and CDR2 FQNEAQ (reference sequence). CDR3 length equals 15 residues. The trim removed 2 bases at V and 2 bases at J, leaving 2 bases unmatched. The CDR3 DNA reads as TGTGCCAGCAGCTTAAGCGGGAGGCTCACAGATACGCAGTATTTT. Its translation is CASSLSGRLTDTQYF.

This clonotype has ten or more counts. CDR3 coding DNA: TGCAGTGCTTCGATCGGGGGCGGGGTCGGAAACACCATATATTTT. Translating it yields CSASIGGGVGNTIYF. The chain has TRBV20-1 and TRBJ1-3, with D maybe TRBD1 (6 bases). V was shortened by 5 bases and J by 4 bases, with 18 bases between the two germline ends. The CDR3 loop spans 15 amino acids. Germline CDR1 DFQATT, CDR2 SNEGSKA (reference sequence).

This clonotype has ten or more counts. The CDR3 spells CASSYYNEQYF. Here the CDR3 DNA reads TGCGCCAGCAGCTATTACAACGAGCAGTACTTC. The V call is TRBV5-1, the J call TRBJ2-7; D not resolved. V dropped 3 bases and J dropped 5 bases, with 6 bases sitting between them. The V gene's germline CDR1 is SGHRS and CDR2 YFSETQ. This CDR3 is built from 11 residues.

This clonotype was picked up a small number of times. This sequence joins TRBV24-1 and TRBJ2-7; D is perhaps TRBD1 or TRBD2 (5 bases each). Germline-derived CDR1 and CDR2 are KGHDR and SFDVKD. This CDR3 is 13 amino acids long. The V end was cut by 3 bases, the J end by 3 bases, with 8 bases between. The CDR3 protein is CATSDSGGYEQYF. The CDR3 DNA sequence: TGTGCCACCAGTGATAGTGGGGGCTACGAGCAGTACTTC.

This clonotype has a handful of counts. One end of the junction does not line up with germline, which may come from a read error. V gene TRBV20-1 combines with J gene TRBJ2-1; D may correspond to TRBD1 or TRBD2 (7 bases each). Germline V CDR1 and CDR2: DFQATT, SNEGSKA (reference sequence). The CDR3 sequence is 13 residues long. In DNA, the CDR3 is TGCAGTGCTGGTTCAGGGGGGGGTAATGGGCAGTTCTTC. Amino acid sequence: CSAGSGGGNGQFF.

The rearrangement uses TRBV7-3 and TRBJ2-5; TRBD2 might be the D (6 bases). V gave up 5 bases and J gave up 4 bases, with 11 bases separating them. The CDR3 loop spans 13 amino acids. Germline V gives CDR1 SGHTA, CDR2 FQGTGA. In DNA, the CDR3 is TGTGCCAGCAGCACAACTAGCTTAGAGACCCAGTACTTC. Translation: CASSTTSLETQYF.

This clonotype was picked up many times. Here the CDR3 DNA reads TGCAGTGCTACCCGCCTTCGGACCGGGGAGCTGTTTTTT. Translation: CSATRLRTGELFF. The V gene is TRBV20-1, the J gene TRBJ2-2; D is undetermined. This CDR3 contains 13 residues. Per the germline V gene, CDR1 is DFQATT and CDR2 is SNEGSKA (reference sequence). Between the trimmed V and J ends, which lost 4 bases and 5 bases, there was a span of 11 bases.

This clonotype showed up just a few times. The chain joins TRBV7-3 to TRBJ2-6, with D uncertain. The CDR3 spans 19 residues. The ends were cut back, 4 bases at V and 0 bases at J, with 19 bases in the middle. Germline CDR1 reads SGHTA; CDR2 reads FQGTGA. CDR3 bases: TGTGCCAGCAGCTCACAAGGATCGATGTTCAGCTCTGGGGCCAACGTCCTGACTTTC. The encoded protein is CASSSQGSMFSSGANVLTF.

This clonotype was seen many times. The V call is TRBV7-2, the J call TRBJ2-5, with 14 bases fitting TRBD2. CDR1 is SGHTA and CDR2 is FQGNSA in the germline V gene. After removal of 4 bases from V and 4 bases from J, the junction contained 5 bases not matched to a gene. This CDR3 comprises 16 residues. CDR3 sequence: CASSSRTSGRRETQYF. The CDR3 nucleotides are TGTGCCAGCAGCTCAAGGACTAGCGGGAGGAGAGAGACCCAGTACTTC. Combining the CDR3 with reference TRBV7-2 and TRBJ2-5 gives the whole variable domain GAGVSQSPSNKVTEKGKDVELRCDPISGHTALYWYRQSLGQGLEFLIYFQGNSAPDKSGLPSDRFSAERTGGSVSTLTIQRTQQEDSAVYLCASSSRTSGRRETQYFGPGTRLLVL.

This clonotype has ten or more counts. CDR3 amino acids: CASSLVAGGWNEQFF. CDR3 coding DNA: TGTGCCAGCAGCTTAGTAGCGGGGGGGTGGAATGAGCAGTTCTTC. The chain links TRBV7-2 to TRBJ2-1, with 11 bases identical to TRBD2. The CDR3 is made up of 15 amino acids. Unmatched junction bases numbered 3, after V lost 1 base and J lost 7 bases. In germline, CDR1 is SGHTA, CDR2 FQGNSA.

This clonotype was picked up many times. The chain has TRBV20-1 and TRBJ2-7; 7 bases line up with TRBD1. J gave up 3 bases and V 3 bases, and 8 bases lay outside the gene matches. There are 14 residues in the CDR3. Germline loops: CDR1 DFQATT, CDR2 SNEGSKA (reference sequence). The CDR3 DNA follows: TGCAGTGCTAGGGGGACAGACCTTCGCTACGAGCAGTACTTC. Translated, it gives CSARGTDLRYEQYF.

The sample holds many counts of this clonotype. The V gene is TRBV27, the J gene TRBJ2-7; D remains ambiguous. The CDR3 loop spans 15 amino acids. Germline loops: CDR1 MNHEY, CDR2 SMNVEV (reference sequence). Trimming took off 5 bases at V and 5 bases at J, with 19 bases between the two ends. The CDR3: CASSPDYNRLNEQYF. CDR3 nucleotide sequence: TGTGCCAGCAGTCCTGATTATAACCGTTTGAACGAGCAGTACTTC.

The chain carries TRBV7-6 and TRBJ2-5, with a possible D match to TRBD2 (5 bases). This CDR3 has 14 amino acids. Germline CDR1 is SGHVS and CDR2 is FNYEAQ. The ends were cut back, 5 bases at V and 3 bases at J, with 13 bases in the middle. CDR3 DNA sequence: TGTGCCAGCAGCCCACGGACGGGGAAAGAGACCCAGTACTTC. Its translation: CASSPRTGKETQYF.

This clonotype was seen a few times. This chain connects TRBV20-1 to TRBJ1-5; D perhaps matches TRBD1 (6 bases). With 3 bases removed from V and 7 bases from J, the gap between germline ends came to 13 bases. The CDR3 runs 13 residues. The germline CDR1 and CDR2 sequences are DFQATT and SNEGSKA (reference sequence). The CDR3 sequence: CSASGTGRQPQHF. The CDR3 DNA reads as TGCAGTGCTAGTGGCACAGGGCGGCAGCCCCAGCATTTT.

CDR3 protein: CSAREQAGGPSSYNEQFF. For the CDR3, the DNA is TGCAGTGCTAGAGAGCAAGCGGGAGGGCCGAGCTCCTACAATGAGCAGTTCTTC. The chain uses TRBV20-1 and TRBJ2-1; 10 bases map to TRBD2. Germline CDR1 and CDR2: DFQATT and SNEGSKA (reference sequence). The CDR3 is made up of 18 amino acids. Unmatched junction bases numbered 8, after V lost 0 bases and J lost 0 bases.

In regard to this clonotype: Compared with germline, one end of the junction differs, possibly owing to a read error. The chain recombines TRBV11-2 with TRBJ2-6; 11 bases fit TRBD1. Germline CDR1 and CDR2: SGHAT and FQNNGV. The CDR3 loop spans 18 amino acids. The CDR3 here is CASSLRGQGVSGANVPTF. The CDR3 DNA reads as TGTGCCAGCAGCTTACGGGGACAGGGGGTATCTGGGGCCAACGTCCCGACTTTC. Full variable domain (missing parts from reference TRBV11-2 and TRBJ2-6): EAGVAQSPRYKIIEKRQSVAFWCNPISGHATLYWYQQILGQGPKLLIQFQNNGVVDDSQLPKDRFSAERLKGVDSTLKIQPAKLEDSAVYLCASSLRGQGVSGANVPTFGAGSRLTVL.

This clonotype has at least ten counts. The V call is TRBV30, the J call TRBJ2-1; no firm D call. The V gene's germline CDR1 is GTSNPN and CDR2 SVGIG (reference sequence). This CDR3 has 12 amino acids. Trimming removed 0 bases at V and 4 bases at J, with 4 bases between. CDR3 coding DNA: TGTGCCTGGAGTGTTGGGTACAATGAGCAGTTCTTC. This sequence encodes CAWSVGYNEQFF.

This chain connects TRBV27 to TRBJ1-1, with no clear D. The V end lost 5 bases, the J end lost 0 bases, and 10 bases lay between the germline ends. Germline CDR1 is MNHEY and CDR2 is SMNVEV (reference sequence). The CDR3 spans 14 residues. CDR3 sequence reads: CASSVNVLNTEAFF. CDR3 in DNA: TGTGCCAGCAGTGTGAACGTCTTGAACACTGAAGCTTTCTTT.

This clonotype occurred many times. This chain connects TRBV29-1 to TRBJ1-1; the match to TRBD1 covers 7 bases. The CDR3 consists of 13 residues. Unmatched junction bases numbered 8, after V lost 7 bases and J lost 3 bases. Per the germline V gene, CDR1 is SQVTM and CDR2 is ANQGSEA. The CDR3 region is CSGGDSGDTEAFF. In nucleotides, the CDR3 is TGCAGCGGGGGGGACAGTGGGGACACTGAAGCTTTCTTT.

This clonotype appeared many times. As DNA, the CDR3 is TGTGCCAGCAGCCTACAGGGGGGGAACACTGAAGCTTTCTTT. It specifies CASSLQGGNTEAFF. This rearrangement joins TRBV7-8 to TRBJ1-1; TRBD1 matches at 8 bases. Germline lookup yields CDR1 SGHVS and CDR2 FQNEAQ. CDR3 size: 14 residues. The V and J ends lost 5 bases and 1 base, in that order; junction bases with no gene match: 3.

This clonotype has more than one count but fewer than ten. This chain uses TRBV28 with TRBJ1-3; the D is unclear. Germline V gene sequence: CDR1 MDHEN, CDR2 SYDVKM. The CDR3 length is 17 residues. V was trimmed by 1 base and J by 6 bases, leaving 19 bases between them. In DNA form, the CDR3 reads TGTGCCAGCAGTTTATTAGGCCTGGGGAGGAGGGAAAACACCATATATTTT. This sequence encodes CASSLLGLGRRENTIYF. Drawing the rest from reference TRBV28 and TRBJ1-3, the complete variable domain is DVKVTQSSRYLVKRTGEKVFLECVQDMDHENMFWYRQDPGLGLRLIYFSYDVKMKEKGDIPEGYSVSREKKERFSLILESASTNQTSMYLCASSLLGLGRRENTIYFGEGSWLTVV.

This clonotype appeared many times. V gene TRBV5-6 combines with J gene TRBJ1-2; possibly TRBD1 for D (5 bases). Germline CDR1 SGHDT, CDR2 YYEEEE. V gave up 0 bases and J gave up 4 bases, with 10 bases separating them. This CDR3 spans 14 amino acids. This chain's CDR3 is CASSLDGGGYGYTF. The CDR3 region has the DNA TGTGCCAGCAGCTTGGACGGGGGAGGCTATGGCTACACCTTC.

This clonotype was picked up many times. CDR3 in amino acids: CASSAGAANEKLFF. The DNA for the CDR3 is TGTGCCAGCAGCGCAGGGGCCGCTAATGAAAAACTGTTTTTT. V is TRBV6-1 and J is TRBJ1-4, with D perhaps matching TRBD1 (6 bases). The length of the CDR3 is 14 residues. Germline V gives CDR1 MNHNS, CDR2 SASEGT. V was cut by 6 bases and J by 3 bases, with 11 bases left in between.

This clonotype was recorded many times. V usage is TRBV20-1 and J usage is TRBJ2-1; D not certain. V was clipped by 1 base and J by 6 bases, with 16 bases between them. The CDR3 has 15 amino acids. From germline, CDR1 is DFQATT and CDR2 SNEGSKA (reference sequence). The CDR3 reads CSARGNRGRFNEQFF. The DNA for the CDR3 is TGCAGTGCTAGAGGGAACCGCGGACGATTCAATGAGCAGTTCTTC.